This passage covers 28 T cell receptor beta chains from one sample sequenced in a study of blood T cells in healthy people across ages. Alongside a J-beta primer mix, a sample-barcoded 5' primer served in a second PCR lasting roughly 6 to 11 cycles. In TCRdb, the 5' RACE reads were re-called with MiXCR into one record per CDR3 protein. The repertoire includes roughly 650,000 distinct CDR3 sequences, roughly 32% of them detected once, and approximately 15% sits in the top ten. Sequencing was carried out using blood. The receptors originated from an elderly woman in good health.

V is TRBV2 and J is TRBJ2-3; D possibly corresponds to TRBD2 (7 bases). The CDR3 is 15 amino acids. V lost 8 bases, J lost 1 base, and 16 bases lay in between. Germline V gene lookup returns CDR1 SNHLY and CDR2 FYNNEI. The CDR3 region has the DNA TGTGCCAGCCGTCGGGGGGCTTGGGGCACAGATACGCAGTATTTT. This codes for CASRRGAWGTDTQYF. The full variable domain, in which reference TRBV2 and TRBJ2-3 provide the parts outside the CDR3, is EPEVTQTPSHQVTQMGQEVILRCVPISNHLYFYWYRQILGQKVEFLVSFYNNEISEKSEIFDDQFSVERPDGSNFTLKIRSTKLEDSAMYFCASRRGAWGTDTQYFGPGTRLTVL.

Comments on this clonotype: A read error may produce the germline difference seen at one junction end. The V and J genes are TRBV6-5 and TRBJ1-2; 9 nucleotides line up with TRBD1. CDR1 MNHEY and CDR2 SVGAGI come from the germline V gene. This CDR3 is 15 amino acids long. The chain's CDR3 is CTSSSPGQGGYGYTF. The DNA for the CDR3 is TGTACCAGCAGTTCGCCGGGACAGGGAGGCTATGGCTACACCTTC.

There are a few counts of this clonotype. The CDR3 is CASSEGARVGAGELFF. CDR3 nucleotide sequence: TGTGCCAGCAGTGAAGGGGCCAGGGTTGGGGCCGGGGAGCTGTTTTTT. This sequence joins TRBV2 and TRBJ2-2; the D gene is possibly TRBD1 (5 bases). Trimming left V 1 base short and J 6 bases short, with 15 bases between. The CDR3 has 16 residues. The germline V gene encodes CDR1 SNHLY and CDR2 FYNNEI.

The V gene is TRBV30, the J gene TRBJ2-1, with 10 bases identical to TRBD2. The CDR3 has 15 amino acids. J gave up 7 bases and V 7 bases, and 13 bases lay outside the gene matches. Germline loops: CDR1 GTSNPN, CDR2 SVGIG (reference sequence). This CDR3 is CASVGGSGRQNEQFF. The CDR3 DNA follows: TGTGCCTCGGTCGGAGGTAGCGGGAGGCAAAATGAGCAGTTCTTC.

In DNA form, the CDR3 reads TGTGCCAGCAGCCCAGGCAGTGGTAGTTGGACCCAGTACTTC. Translating gives CASSPGSGSWTQYF. The chain employs TRBV7-2 and TRBJ2-5; D is unresolved. The CDR3 is made up of 14 amino acids. Germline CDR1 is SGHTA and CDR2 is FQGNSA. V was trimmed by 5 bases and J by 7 bases, leaving 17 bases between them.

This clonotype was counted many times. The chain joins TRBV10-3 to TRBJ2-7; D is perhaps TRBD2 (6 bases). Germline-derived CDR1 and CDR2 are ENHRY and SYGVKD. This CDR3 comprises 14 residues. With 3 bases removed from V and 0 bases from J, the gap between germline ends came to 9 bases. The CDR3 DNA reads TGTGCCATCAGTGAACCGGGACTCTCCTACGAGCAGTACTTC. Translated: CAISEPGLSYEQYF.

The chain's CDR3 is CSAHRGETQYF. CDR3 sequence (DNA): TGCAGTGCTCACAGGGGAGAGACCCAGTACTTC. The rearrangement uses TRBV20-1 and TRBJ2-5, with TRBD1 matching over 7 bases. The V gene's germline CDR1 is DFQATT and CDR2 SNEGSKA (reference sequence). The length of the CDR3 is 11 residues. The V segment lost 5 bases and the J segment 4 bases; nucleotides outside the gene matches: 1.

This clonotype was seen repeatedly, ten times or more. The rearrangement uses TRBV3-1 and TRBJ2-5, with D hard to call. The CDR3 runs to 15 residues. The V and J ends lost 3 bases and 7 bases respectively, with 18 bases between them. Germline CDR1 is LGHDT and CDR2 is YNNKEL (reference sequence). In DNA form, the CDR3 reads TGTGCCAGCAGCCACCCGATCCGGCAGAGTAGGACCCAGTACTTC. Amino acid sequence: CASSHPIRQSRTQYF.

As for this clonotype: A much larger clone lies a single base off, so this may be a read error. The chain employs TRBV4-1 and TRBJ1-4; TRBD1 matches at 9 bases. The length of the CDR3 is 16 residues. CDR1 and CDR2 from the germline V gene are MGHRA and YSYEKL. CDR3 bases: TGCGCCAGCAGCCACCCGGGACAGGGAACTAATGAAAAACGGTTTTTT. It translates to CASSHPGQGTNEKRFF.

With respect to this clonotype: A read error is possible here, since a much larger clone lies one base away. The chain has TRBV20-1 and TRBJ2-1; tentatively, D is TRBD1 (7 bases). CDR3 length equals 15 residues. Germline V gene sequence: CDR1 DFQATT, CDR2 SNEGSKA (reference sequence). V lost 6 bases and J lost 7, with 22 bases in between. The CDR3 region is CSARRGTVALNEQFF. CDR3 bases: TGCAGTGCCCGACGGGGGACAGTGGCCCTTAATGAGCAGTTCTTC.

This clonotype was observed many times. The chain links TRBV7-6 to TRBJ2-5; D may match TRBD1 or TRBD2 (5 bases each). Trimming stripped 1 base from V and 5 bases from J, with 17 bases between. This CDR3 comprises 16 residues. Germline-derived CDR1 and CDR2 are SGHVS and FNYEAQ. The DNA for the CDR3 is TGTGCCAGCAGCTTAGTACCCTCCGGGGCTGGGGAGACCCAGTACTTC. Its translation: CASSLVPSGAGETQYF.

This clonotype was observed a handful of times. This chain joins TRBV28 and TRBJ2-5; D unclear. The CDR3 has 16 amino acids. In germline, CDR1 is MDHEN, CDR2 SYDVKM. Trimming shortened V by 5 bases and J by 3 bases, and 19 bases separated the two germline ends. As DNA, the CDR3 is TGTGCCAGCAGTACCCCCGCGGCGAGGCAGAAAGAGACCCAGTACTTC. Protein: CASSTPAARQKETQYF.

Ten or more counts support this clonotype. V gene TRBV20-1 combines with J gene TRBJ1-2; 10 bases line up with TRBD1. The V segment lost 3 bases and the J segment 5 bases; nucleotides outside the gene matches: 12. CDR3 size: 16 residues. CDR1 and CDR2 from the germline V gene are DFQATT and SNEGSKA (reference sequence). In nucleotides, the CDR3 is TGCAGTGCTAGTCGGGACAGGGGCCCCGACAGATATGGCTACACCTTC. This translates into CSASRDRGPDRYGYTF.

This clonotype was recorded a few times. The V and J genes are TRBV4-1 and TRBJ1-1; TRBD1 matches at 8 bases. J gave up 9 bases and V 0 bases, and 6 bases lay outside the gene matches. Germline V gene lookup returns CDR1 MGHRA and CDR2 YSYEKL. The CDR3 is made up of 14 amino acids. The DNA for the CDR3 is TGCGCCAGCAGCCAAGATTGGGCAGGGGGCAAAGCTTTCTTT. The encoded protein is CASSQDWAGGKAFF.

This clonotype was picked up a small number of times. The V gene is TRBV2, the J gene TRBJ1-1; 7 bases are a match to TRBD1. The CDR3 sequence is 13 residues long. Germline V gene lookup returns CDR1 SNHLY and CDR2 FYNNEI. Trimming cost V 7 bases and J 0 bases; bases outside gene matches: 2. The chain's CDR3 is CASKDRVNTEAFF. In nucleotides, the CDR3 is TGTGCCAGCAAAGACAGGGTGAACACTGAAGCTTTCTTT.

Many counts were recorded for this clonotype. This rearrangement joins TRBV30 to TRBJ1-5; 9 bases agree with TRBD1. V was pared by 4 bases and J by 4 bases, with 8 bases of the junction left unmatched. The germline gives CDR1 GTSNPN, CDR2 SVGIG (reference sequence). The CDR3 runs 15 residues. Here the CDR3 reads CAWMGPGQGNQPQHF. The CDR3 nucleotides read TGTGCCTGGATGGGACCGGGACAGGGAAATCAGCCCCAGCATTTT.

This clonotype occurred many times. The chain employs TRBV7-7 and TRBJ2-3; D possibly corresponds to TRBD2 (6 bases). CDR1 and CDR2 (germline): SSHAT, FNYEAQ (reference sequence). V gave up 4 bases and J gave up 0 bases, with 14 bases separating them. The CDR3 extends over 16 amino acids. The CDR3 here is CASSSFPGASTDTQYF. DNA of the CDR3: TGTGCCAGCAGCTCGTTCCCGGGAGCTAGCACAGATACGCAGTATTTT.

About this clonotype itself: The CDR3 does not close with the conserved phenylalanine or tryptophan, likely indicating a read error. The V and J genes are TRBV5-1 and TRBJ2-2; tentatively, D is TRBD1 or TRBD2 (5 bases each). This CDR3 has 17 residues. CDR1 is SGHRS and CDR2 is YFSETQ in the germline V gene. V was clipped by 0 bases and J by 0 bases, with 12 bases between them. CDR3 loop: CASSLARDVSNTGELFC. CDR3 nucleotide sequence: TGCGCCAGCAGCTTGGCCAGGGACGTATCGAACACCGGGGAGCTGTTTTGT.

Ten or more counts support this clonotype. The J gene is TRBJ2-7, the V gene TRBV20-1, with D unresolved. CDR1 DFQATT and CDR2 SNEGSKA come from the germline V gene (reference sequence). V gave up 6 bases and J gave up 2 bases, with 8 bases separating them. This CDR3 comprises 11 residues. The CDR3 is CSASLAYEQYF. The CDR3 DNA follows: TGCAGTGCCAGTCTAGCCTACGAGCAGTACTTC.

This clonotype was seen a few times. The chain is built from TRBV27 and TRBJ1-2; 9 positions match TRBD1. CDR3 size: 15 residues. The V segment lost 7 bases and the J segment 4 bases; nucleotides outside the gene matches: 10. CDR1 MNHEY and CDR2 SMNVEV come from the germline V gene (reference sequence). CDR3 region: CASNSHRGPGYGYTF. The CDR3 DNA reads as TGTGCCAGCAATTCCCACAGGGGGCCCGGCTATGGCTACACCTTC.

V usage is TRBV12-3 or TRBV12-4 and J usage is TRBJ1-5; no firm D call. Trimming cost V 6 bases and J 3 bases, with 15 bases left between them. The CDR3 loop spans 15 amino acids. CDR3 in amino acids: CASSRMWDLNQPQHF. The DNA for the CDR3 is TGTGCCAGCAGCCGAATGTGGGATCTCAATCAGCCCCAGCATTTT.

This clonotype was recorded many times. Being one base from a much bigger clone, this may be a read error. V usage is TRBV6-5 and J usage is TRBJ2-1; 8 bases fit TRBD1. The CDR3 is 15 residues long. V dropped 5 bases and J dropped 7; count of bases not matched to a gene: 10. Looked up from germline, CDR1 is MNHEY and CDR2 is SVGAGI. Here the CDR3 reads CASSDQTGAGNEQFF. Written as DNA, the CDR3 is TGTGCCAGCAGTGACCAGACAGGGGCTGGGAATGAGCAGTTCTTC.

This clonotype was counted at least ten times. This chain connects TRBV7-2 to TRBJ2-7; D possibly uses TRBD1 or TRBD2 (6 bases each). This CDR3 region has 15 residues. CDR1 is SGHTA, CDR2 FQGNSA, per germline. The ends were cut back, 0 bases at V and 7 bases at J, with 16 bases in the middle. The CDR3 DNA sequence: TGTGCCAGCAGCTTAGCCCGAGTCGGGGGCCGAGAGCAGTACTTC. Its protein product is CASSLARVGGREQYF.

In its sample, this clonotype was seen a few times. A much larger clone lies a single base off, so this may be a read error. This sequence joins TRBV6-5 and TRBJ2-7; D may be TRBD1 (5 bases). Trimming removed 7 bases at V and 2 bases at J, with 12 bases between. The CDR3 consists of 13 residues. Germline assignment: CDR1 MNHEY and CDR2 SVGAGI. The CDR3 loop is CASNPTETYEQYF. The CDR3 DNA reads as TGTGCCAGCAACCCGACAGAGACCTACGAGCAGTACTTC.

This clonotype was detected ten times or more. The chain has TRBV7-9 and TRBJ2-3; possible D gene TRBD2, 5 bases. Per germline, CDR1 SEHNR and CDR2 FQNEAQ (reference sequence). CDR3 length equals 13 residues. Trimming left V 5 bases short and J 7 bases short, with 13 bases between. The CDR3 loop is CASSPPPGNTQYF. CDR3 nucleotides: TGTGCCAGCAGCCCCCCGCCCGGGAATACGCAGTATTTT.

With regard to this clonotype: A much larger clone differs from this one at a single base, so this may be a read error. The rearrangement links TRBV7-9 to TRBJ1-2, with TRBD1 matching 9 bases. Per the germline V gene, CDR1 is SEHNR and CDR2 is FQNEAQ (reference sequence). This CDR3 spans 16 amino acids. CDR3 amino acids: CTSNLGVGQGNYGYTF. DNA for the CDR3: TGTACCAGCAACCTAGGGGTTGGACAGGGGAACTATGGCTACACCTTC.

The gene calls are TRBV21-1 and TRBJ2-1. TRBV21-1 is a pseudogene segment. The length of the CDR3 is 14 residues. The CDR3 coding sequence is TGTGCCAGCAGCAGACGAAGGACCCACAATGAGCAGTTCTTC. Its protein product is CASSRRRTHNEQFF.

In its sample, this clonotype was seen many times. This rearrangement joins TRBV4-1 to TRBJ1-6; D is perhaps TRBD1 (6 bases). V dropped 0 bases and J dropped 7 bases, with 16 bases sitting between them. CDR3 length: 17 amino acids. CDR1 and CDR2 from the germline V gene are MGHRA and YSYEKL. CDR3 nucleotide sequence: TGCGCCAGCAGCCAAGAAAGTCACCAGGGGCTAAATTCACCCCTCCACTTT. Encoded protein: CASSQESHQGLNSPLHF.